This section outlines one T cell receptor beta chain sequence together with its context. Its cognate antigen is unknown. A J-beta primer mix and a sample-barcoded 5' primer were used in a second PCR of roughly 7 to 12 cycles. A template-switch adaptor with 12 random nucleotides tagged each cDNA molecule. TCRdb passed the 5' RACE reads through MiXCR, listing each CDR3 protein once. The sample carries 1.4 million to 1.5 million distinct CDR3 sequences, approximately 40% recorded once. Each individual donor underwent a draw of about 11 milliliters of peripheral blood. Isolation of PBMCs gave at least 6 million cells per sample. This record belongs to a study of blood T cells in healthy people across ages. Regarding the study as a whole: Estimates of diversity drawn from one million T cells were considered underestimates.

The receptor comes from a woman under 30 in good health. Sequences were obtained from blood.

CDR3: CAISKNRDTGYGYTF. Here the CDR3 DNA reads TGTGCCATCAGCAAAAACCGGGACACCGGTTATGGCTACACCTTC. This rearrangement joins TRBV10-3 to TRBJ1-2, with TRBD1 as a possible D gene (6 bases). The CDR3 consists of 15 residues. V was clipped by 6 bases and J by 5 bases, with 19 bases between them. CDR1 ENHRY and CDR2 SYGVKD come from the germline V gene.